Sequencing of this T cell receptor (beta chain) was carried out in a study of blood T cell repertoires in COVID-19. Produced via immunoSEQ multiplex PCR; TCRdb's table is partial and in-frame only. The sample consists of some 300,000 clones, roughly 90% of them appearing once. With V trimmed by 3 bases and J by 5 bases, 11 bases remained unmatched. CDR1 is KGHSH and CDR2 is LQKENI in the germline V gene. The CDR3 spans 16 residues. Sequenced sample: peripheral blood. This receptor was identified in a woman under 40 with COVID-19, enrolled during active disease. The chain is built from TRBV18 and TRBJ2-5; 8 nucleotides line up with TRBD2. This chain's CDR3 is CASSPLSGDNGETQYF. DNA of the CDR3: TGTGCCAGCTCACCCCTTAGCGGGGATAACGGGGAGACCCAGTACTTC.